These 25 T cell receptor beta chains share one sample of origin, sequenced in a study of T-cell memory formation after mild COVID-19. MiXCR was run by TCRdb on the 5' RACE reads, yielding one entry per CDR3 protein. Here the sample spans 550,000 to 600,000 distinct CDR3 sequences, 17% being singletons. Input material: PBMCs or a T cell subset sorted from them (not recorded which). These receptors all come from an adult woman who had mild COVID-19 (a few samples of this study predate the infection). Cell type and time point are not known.

CDR3: CASSFLSNPGTEYGYTF. DNA for the CDR3: TGTGCCAGTAGTTTTCTCTCAAATCCCGGGACAGAGTATGGCTACACCTTC. The rearrangement joins TRBV19 to TRBJ1-2; 7 bases fit TRBD1. Germline values: CDR1 LNHDA, CDR2 SQIVND (reference sequence). J was trimmed by 5 bases and V by 5 bases; bases with no gene match: 17. The CDR3 extends over 17 amino acids.

This clonotype was counted between two and nine times. The V gene is TRBV12-3 or TRBV12-4, the J gene TRBJ1-5, with a possible D match to TRBD1 (5 bases). The CDR3 length is 21 residues. Trimming cost V 6 bases and J 0 bases, with 30 bases left between them. CDR3 sequence (DNA): TGTGCCAGCAGCCACACCCTCGGGTCACTGACAGTTGATTATAGCAATCAGCCCCAGCATTTT. This translates into CASSHTLGSLTVDYSNQPQHF.

The CDR3 sequence is CSAPDKNYGYTF. For the CDR3, the DNA is TGCAGTGCTCCGGACAAGAACTATGGCTACACCTTC. The chain couples TRBV20-1 to TRBJ1-2; D possibly corresponds to TRBD1 (5 bases). Per the germline V gene, CDR1 is DFQATT and CDR2 is SNEGSKA (reference sequence). This CDR3 is 12 amino acids long. V was clipped by 5 bases and J by 2 bases, with 9 bases between them.

This clonotype was detected only a few times. The chain couples TRBV12-3 or TRBV12-4 to TRBJ1-2; 8 positions match TRBD1. The CDR3 spans 13 residues. J was trimmed by 7 bases and V by 7 bases; bases with no gene match: 8. CDR3 amino acids: CASNSGQGLGYTF. Here the CDR3 DNA reads TGTGCCAGCAATAGCGGACAGGGCCTTGGCTACACCTTC.

V and J are TRBV5-4 and TRBJ1-2; 10 nucleotides line up with TRBD1. The V segment lost 0 bases and the J segment 5 bases; nucleotides outside the gene matches: 4. CDR1 SGHNT and CDR2 YYREEE come from the germline V gene (reference sequence). This CDR3 has 15 residues. CDR3 region: CASSLDRGQGYGYTF. Here the CDR3 DNA reads TGTGCCAGCAGCTTGGACCGGGGACAGGGGTATGGCTACACCTTC.

The chain links TRBV9 to TRBJ2-5; TRBD2 is a possible D gene (6 bases). This CDR3 is built from 15 residues. CDR1 is SGDLS and CDR2 is YYNGEE in the germline V gene. Deletions cut 1 base from V and 5 bases from J, with 15 bases between. CDR3 DNA: TGTGCCAGCAGCGTAAGTCCCAGCCGGGAGGAGACCCAGTACTTC. Translation gives CASSVSPSREETQYF. Complete variable domain (other parts from reference TRBV9 and TRBJ2-5): DSGVTQTPKHLITATGQRVTLRCSPRSGDLSVYWYQQSLDQGLQFLIQYYNGEERAKGNILERFSAQQFPDLHSELNLSSLELGDSALYFCASSVSPSREETQYFGPGTRLLVL.

J is TRBJ2-7 and V is TRBV5-1; 11 bases map to TRBD1. The CDR3 covers 16 residues. Germline V CDR1 and CDR2: SGHRS, YFSETQ. J gave up 3 bases and V 0 bases, and 5 bases lay outside the gene matches. The CDR3 here is CASSLGTGGAGYEQYF. As DNA, the CDR3 is TGCGCCAGCAGCTTGGGGACAGGGGGCGCAGGCTACGAGCAGTACTTC.

J is TRBJ1-6 and V is TRBV3-1; D is uncertain. The length of the CDR3 is 15 residues. V shed 0 bases and J shed 10 bases, with 13 bases lying between them. Germline loops: CDR1 LGHDT, CDR2 YNNKEL (reference sequence). In nucleotides, the CDR3 is TGTGCCAGCAGCCAAGATTCGAGGGTGGGATCACCCCTCCACTTT. This sequence encodes CASSQDSRVGSPLHF. The full variable domain, rest sourced from reference TRBV3-1 and TRBJ1-6, is DTAVSQTPKYLVTQMGNDKSIKCEQNLGHDTMYWYKQDSKKFLKIMFSYNNKELIINETVPNRFSPKSPDKAHLNLHINSLELGDSAVYFCASSQDSRVGSPLHFGNGTRLTVT.

The V and J genes are TRBV9 and TRBJ2-1, with TRBD2 matching over 10 bases. The CDR3 has 16 residues. V shed 0 bases, J shed 8 bases, and the junction held 8 bases outside the gene matches. Germline assignment: CDR1 SGDLS and CDR2 YYNGEE. As DNA, the CDR3 is TGTGCCAGCAGCGTAGAGGATAGCGGGAGGTTGGATGAGCAGTTCTTC. Translated, it gives CASSVEDSGRLDEQFF.

The gene calls are TRBV24-1 and TRBJ1-5, with unresolved D. Germline CDR1 KGHDR, CDR2 SFDVKD. The CDR3 spans 14 residues. Trimming stripped 9 bases from V and 1 base from J, with 12 bases between. CDR3 coding DNA: TGTGCCACCGCAAGGAGCGGCAGCAATCAGCCCCAGCATTTT. This sequence encodes CATARSGSNQPQHF.

The V call is TRBV19, the J call TRBJ2-7, with 10 bases lining up with TRBD1. The germline CDR1 and CDR2 sequences are LNHDA and SQIVND (reference sequence). This CDR3 has 13 amino acids. J gave up 5 bases and V 6 bases, and 4 bases lay outside the gene matches. CDR3 DNA: TGTGCCAGTAGGAGGGACAGGGGCAACGAGCAGTACTTC. This translates into CASRRDRGNEQYF.

This chain connects TRBV12-3 or TRBV12-4 to TRBJ1-4; D not certain. The length of the CDR3 is 15 residues. V was cut by 4 bases and J by 10 bases, with 19 bases left in between. The CDR3 loop reads CASSSLSDTAGKLFF. CDR3 coding DNA: TGTGCCAGCAGTTCACTATCTGATACGGCAGGAAAACTGTTTTTT.

The J gene is TRBJ2-1, the V gene TRBV19, with 11 bases lining up with TRBD2. Germline V gene sequence: CDR1 LNHDA, CDR2 SQIVND (reference sequence). The CDR3 spans 17 residues. The trim removed 4 bases at V and 0 bases at J, leaving 5 bases unmatched. The CDR3 is CASSTTSGGHSYNEQFF. In DNA form, the CDR3 reads TGTGCCAGTAGTACAACTAGCGGGGGACACTCCTACAATGAGCAGTTCTTC.

The V and J genes are TRBV27 and TRBJ1-5, with no clear D. The V gene's germline CDR1 is MNHEY and CDR2 SMNVEV (reference sequence). V was shortened by 6 bases and J by 3 bases, with 18 bases between the two germline ends. The CDR3 has 16 residues. CDR3 residues: CASSPGGRPFNQPQHF. The DNA of the CDR3 is TGTGCCAGCAGCCCCGGAGGCAGACCTTTCAATCAGCCCCAGCATTTT.

In this sample, this clonotype turned up a few times. J is TRBJ2-2 and V is TRBV4-3, with a possible D match to TRBD2 (5 bases). Germline-derived CDR1 and CDR2 are LGHNA and YSLEER. The CDR3 length is 15 residues. With 1 base removed from V and 3 bases from J, the gap between germline ends came to 9 bases. The CDR3 DNA reads TGCGCCAGCAGCCAAGTCACAGCGGACACCGGGGAGCTGTTTTTT. It codes for CASSQVTADTGELFF.

In this sample, this clonotype turned up a few times. The V gene is TRBV7-2, the J gene TRBJ2-2, with 9 bases lining up with TRBD1. There are 15 residues in the CDR3. V was clipped by 4 bases and J by 4 bases; unmatched bases: 4. Looked up from germline, CDR1 is SGHTA and CDR2 is FQGNSA. CDR3 DNA: TGTGCCAGCAGCTCGACAGGGGGTATCACCGGGGAGCTGTTTTTT. Translating gives CASSSTGGITGELFF. Using reference TRBV7-2 and TRBJ2-2 for the parts outside the CDR3, the full variable domain is GAGVSQSPSNKVTEKGKDVELRCDPISGHTALYWYRQSLGQGLEFLIYFQGNSAPDKSGLPSDRFSAERTGGSVSTLTIQRTQQEDSAVYLCASSSTGGITGELFFGEGSRLTVL.

This clonotype has a handful of counts. J is TRBJ2-2 and V is TRBV5-1; no clear D gene. The CDR3 has 16 amino acids. Germline CDR1 SGHRS, CDR2 YFSETQ. Trimming cost V 0 bases and J 1 base, with 10 bases left between them. The CDR3 reads CASSLASSLNTGELFF. The CDR3 coding sequence is TGCGCCAGCAGCTTGGCAAGTTCTCTGAACACCGGGGAGCTGTTTTTT.

The chain carries TRBV20-1 and TRBJ2-2, with 8 nucleotides matching TRBD2. The V segment lost 0 bases and the J segment 7 bases; nucleotides outside the gene matches: 7. The CDR3 spans 15 residues. From germline, CDR1 is DFQATT and CDR2 SNEGSKA (reference sequence). This chain's CDR3 is CSARDPGGAGGELFF. CDR3 in DNA: TGCAGTGCTAGAGATCCGGGGGGGGCTGGCGGGGAGCTGTTTTTT.

The chain has TRBV11-2 and TRBJ2-1; D perhaps matches TRBD1 (6 bases). V lost 0 bases, J lost 2 bases, and 14 bases lay in between. CDR1 SGHAT and CDR2 FQNNGV come from the germline V gene. The CDR3 runs to 17 residues. For the CDR3, the DNA is TGTGCCAGCAGCTTAGATGGTTTGGGGGCCCCCTACAATGAGCAGTTCTTC. Amino acids: CASSLDGLGAPYNEQFF.

The CDR3: CASSLDPHWSIGNTYEQYF. DNA of the CDR3: TGTGCCAGCAGCTTGGACCCGCATTGGTCGATTGGAAACACCTACGAGCAGTACTTC. The chain links TRBV7-6 to TRBJ2-7; no reliable D call. The CDR3 sequence is 19 residues long. Germline CDR1 and CDR2: SGHVS and FNYEAQ. V gave up 3 bases and J gave up 2 bases, with 26 bases separating them.

This clonotype was found many times. The genes are TRBV27 and TRBJ1-2, with D possibly matching TRBD1 (5 bases). This CDR3 spans 13 amino acids. Germline V lookup: CDR1 MNHEY, CDR2 SMNVEV (reference sequence). The ends were cut back, 5 bases at V and 5 bases at J, with 12 bases in the middle. This chain's CDR3 is CASSPGRSYGYTF. The CDR3 DNA sequence: TGTGCCAGCAGTCCGGGACGGTCGTATGGCTACACCTTC.

The chain carries TRBV29-1 and TRBJ1-1; tentative D call: TRBD1 (5 bases). This CDR3 is built from 12 residues. The germline V gene has CDR1 SQVTM and CDR2 ANQGSEA. V lost 7 bases, J lost 3 bases, and 12 bases lay in between. The CDR3 nucleotides read TGCAGCGCCGAAGGGGTCTACACTGAAGCTTTCTTT. It yields the protein CSAEGVYTEAFF.

This clonotype has at least ten counts. The gene calls are TRBV2 and TRBJ2-2; D not certain. The CDR3 totals 14 residues. V lost 5 bases and J 1 base, leaving 8 bases between the germline ends. In germline, CDR1 is SNHLY, CDR2 FYNNEI. CDR3 DNA sequence: TGTGCCAGCAGTCCCGGACGGAACACCGGGGAGCTGTTTTTT. This sequence encodes CASSPGRNTGELFF.

This clonotype was seen ten or more times. V and J are TRBV4-1 and TRBJ2-7; TRBD1 matches 10 bases. Germline loops: CDR1 MGHRA, CDR2 YSYEKL. V was pared by 3 bases and J by 6 bases, with 5 bases of the junction left unmatched. The CDR3 contains 14 residues. The CDR3 protein is CASSQRDRGSEQYF. Written as DNA, the CDR3 is TGCGCCAGCAGCCAGAGGGACAGGGGAAGCGAGCAGTACTTC.

This chain links TRBV4-3 with TRBJ1-1; 8 bases agree with TRBD1. CDR3 size: 22 residues. The junction had 25 bases not matched to a gene; V was cut back by 0 bases and J by 4 bases. Germline loops: CDR1 LGHNA, CDR2 YSLEER. CDR3 coding DNA: TGCGCCAGCAGCCAAGATATAGGCTGGACAGGGACGGTCCTTGGTTTTGTCACTGAAGCTTTCTTT. Amino acids: CASSQDIGWTGTVLGFVTEAFF.